This T cell receptor beta chain was sequenced during a study of cytomegalovirus exposure and HLA in healthy donors. Regarding the study as a whole: The classifier, whose performance was assessed in both the original and validation cohorts, reportedly diagnosed cytomegalovirus status with high specificity and sensitivity.

PCR was performed using 60 Vbeta and 13 Jbeta primers. Profiled with immunoSEQ multiplex PCR; TCRdb holds only in-frame clones, not every one. Counted here are approximately 90,000 clones, roughly 85% occurring once; the ten biggest clones make up over 7%. For this clone: The antigen is unknown.

The CDR3 extends over 14 amino acids. Deletions cut 3 bases from V and 3 bases from J, with 12 bases between. Germline V gene lookup returns CDR1 SGHDN and CDR2 FVKESK. The sequenced sample was PBMCs. The sequence was collected from a middle-aged man in good health and CMV-seropositive. The V gene is TRBV14, the J gene TRBJ2-7; D is perhaps TRBD1 (6 bases). The CDR3 DNA is TGTGCCAGCAGCCACCGGGACACCTTCTACGAGCAGTACTTC. It encodes CASSHRDTFYEQYF.